This T cell receptor beta chain was found in a study of blood T cells in healthy people across ages. Study context: Roughly one uniquely barcoded beta molecule per two T cells was captured. Findings of the study overall: Significant beta diversity loss was already apparent by age roughly 40, declining roughly linearly. Researchers report that TCR beta diversity correlated strongly with naive T cell percentage.

A sample-barcoded 5' primer and a J-beta primer mix were used in a second PCR of roughly 6 to 11 cycles. TCRdb fed the 5' RACE reads into MiXCR, producing one record per CDR3 protein. The table has some 710,000 distinct CDR3 sequences, 46% seen once. This CDR3 is built from 15 residues. The junction had 4 bases not matched to a gene; V was cut back by 4 bases and J by 5 bases. Germline V gene sequence: CDR1 SGHTA, CDR2 FQGNSA. Samples each had at least 6 micrograms of total RNA extracted. At least ten counts were recorded for this clonotype. Its antigen is undetermined. The V and J genes are TRBV7-2 and TRBJ2-7; the match to TRBD2 covers 14 bases. This receptor was obtained from a man at least 80 years old in good health. The sequenced sample was blood. The CDR3 loop is CASSYGLAGGHEQYF. Here the CDR3 DNA reads TGTGCCAGCAGCTACGGACTAGCGGGAGGTCACGAGCAGTACTTC.